The source of this TCR beta chain is a study of OX40 agonist ivuxolimab in advanced cancers. The overall study: The dose-escalation cohort was roughly 84% male, with a mean age of about 56 years, ranging roughly 20 to 90.

Data came from immunoSEQ multiplex PCR; TCRdb stores just in-frame clones and leaves some out. The repertoire holds about 88,000 clones, with about 85% as singletons. Comments on this clone: Its specificity is not known.

The V end was cut by 4 bases, the J end by 0 bases, with 4 bases between. The germline CDR1 and CDR2 sequences are SGHVS and FNYEAQ. This CDR3 has 13 residues. Regarding the study as a whole: Low normalized clonal expansion also occurred in some nonresponding patients. Expanded peripheral T cell antigen specificity was not determined.

The chain joins TRBV7-6 to TRBJ1-5; D not certain. The sample in question was CD4+ or CD8+ T cells sorted from blood, obtained in a trial of the OX40 agonist ivuxolimab. This TCR derives from an adult with an advanced solid tumor such as melanoma, head and neck, liver or kidney cancer. The CDR3 is CASSSFSNQPQHF. CDR3 DNA: TGTGCCAGCAGCTCCTTTAGCAATCAGCCCCAGCATTTT.